What follows are 4 T cell receptor beta chains derived from one specimen sequenced in a study of early T cells in non-severe SARS-CoV-2 infection. TCRdb reanalysed the 5' RACE reads using MiXCR and keeps one entry per CDR3 protein. Found here are roughly 57,000 distinct CDR3 sequences, 12% of them singletons; the top ten hold more than 1.1%. The sequenced sample consisted of whole blood. Source of these receptors: an adult who was a healthcare worker with PCR-confirmed SARS-CoV-2 infection or an uninfected control (not recorded which).

This clonotype was counted ten times or more. The V call is TRBV27, the J call TRBJ1-6; the D is unclear. CDR1 and CDR2 (germline): MNHEY, SMNVEV (reference sequence). V was trimmed by 6 bases and J by 7 bases, leaving 19 bases between them. The CDR3 runs to 16 residues. The CDR3 nucleotides read TGTGCCAGCAGAACCTTACGGCCTCCGGGAAATTCACCCCTCCACTTT. Its protein product is CASRTLRPPGNSPLHF.

This clonotype was seen many times. J is TRBJ2-1 and V is TRBV12-3 or TRBV12-4; weak D call: TRBD2 (5 bases). V lost 6 bases, J lost 5 bases, and 23 bases lay in between. The CDR3 is made up of 17 amino acids. Written as DNA, the CDR3 is TGTGCCAGCAGCCTCCGAGGGTGGCCCCCTCGGGACAATGAGCAGTTCTTC. Its translation is CASSLRGWPPRDNEQFF.

This clonotype was found a few times. The rearrangement joins TRBV30 to TRBJ1-1, with unresolved D. The germline V gene encodes CDR1 GTSNPN and CDR2 SVGIG (reference sequence). This CDR3 has 12 amino acids. Trimming stripped 1 base from V and 6 bases from J, with 9 bases between. CDR3 in DNA: TGTGCCTGGAGTGGAGAGGAGCCTGAAGCTTTCTTT. It translates to CAWSGEEPEAFF.

This clonotype was detected many times. This sequence joins TRBV5-1 and TRBJ2-2; 8 positions match TRBD1. V lost 2 bases and J lost 2; bases outside the gene matches: 11. The CDR3 loop spans 18 amino acids. Germline V lookup: CDR1 SGHRS, CDR2 YFSETQ. CDR3 nucleotides: TGCGCCAGCAGCTTCTCCGGACAGGGCGCCGGAAACACCGGGGAGCTGTTTTTT. Protein: CASSFSGQGAGNTGELFF.